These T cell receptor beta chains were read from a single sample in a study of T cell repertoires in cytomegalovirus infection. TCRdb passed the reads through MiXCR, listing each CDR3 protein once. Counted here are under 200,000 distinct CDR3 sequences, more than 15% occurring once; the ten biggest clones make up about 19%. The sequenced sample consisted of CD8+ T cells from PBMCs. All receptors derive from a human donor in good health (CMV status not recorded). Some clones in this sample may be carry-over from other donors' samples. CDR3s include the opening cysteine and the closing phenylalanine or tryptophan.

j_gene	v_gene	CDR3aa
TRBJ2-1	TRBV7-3	CASSLKGGYERIGNEQFF
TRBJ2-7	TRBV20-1	CSASIPTGGSYEQYF
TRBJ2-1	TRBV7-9	CASSAGGLAGGEQFF
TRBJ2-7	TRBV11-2	CASSWTGSYEQYF
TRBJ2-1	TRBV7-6	CASSYRGQGGNNEQFF
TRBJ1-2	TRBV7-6	CASSSGEQREGGCTF
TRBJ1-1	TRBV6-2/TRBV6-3	CASSPGPRTEAFF
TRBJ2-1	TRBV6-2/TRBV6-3	CASNRGGVNEQFF
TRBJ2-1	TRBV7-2	CASSLVEYNEQFF
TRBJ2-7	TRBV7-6	CASSLYGTEDYEQYF
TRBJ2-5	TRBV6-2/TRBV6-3	CASSFSTGTYQETQYF
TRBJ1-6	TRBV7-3	CASSESPGGSSPLHF
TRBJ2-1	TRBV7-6	CASNTKDRGRVNEQFF
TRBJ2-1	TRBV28	CASSLGLAGVQNNEQFF
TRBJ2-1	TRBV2	CASSPPSGRARNEQFF
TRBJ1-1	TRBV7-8	CASSFSTVAFF
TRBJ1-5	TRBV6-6	CASSYSIWGDQPQHF
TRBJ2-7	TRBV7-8	CASSLDGPYEQYF
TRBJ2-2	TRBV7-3	CASSFDRTGELFF
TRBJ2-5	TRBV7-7	CASSLLLAGGQETQYF
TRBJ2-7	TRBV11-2	CASTATSSFHEQYF
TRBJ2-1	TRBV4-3	CASSRSPNWDEQFF
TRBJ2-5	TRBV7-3	CASSPFLSGGFETQYF
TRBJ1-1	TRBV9	CASSPSTGKNTEAFF
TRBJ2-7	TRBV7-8	CASSHGQGYSYEQYF
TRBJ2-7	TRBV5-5	CASSSGPTLNEQYF
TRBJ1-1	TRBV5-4	CASSLTTGGTEAFF
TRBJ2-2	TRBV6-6	CASTSEDGIPGELFF
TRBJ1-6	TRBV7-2	CASSSGQPNSPLHF
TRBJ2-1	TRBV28	CASSRPRGDNEQFF
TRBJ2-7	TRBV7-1	CASSPREGFDEQYF
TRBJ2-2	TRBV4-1	CASSQDMTSGGAGELFF
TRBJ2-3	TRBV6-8	CASSYSPGPDTQYF
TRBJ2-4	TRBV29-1	CSVEESRIQYF
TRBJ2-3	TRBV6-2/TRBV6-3	CASSYSRLREDLTDTQYF
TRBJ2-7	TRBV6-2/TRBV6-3	CASGFGGTYEQYF
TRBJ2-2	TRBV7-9	CATSGELFF
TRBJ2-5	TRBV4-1	CASGPLAGAKETQYF
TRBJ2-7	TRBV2	CASSEALGSSYEQYF
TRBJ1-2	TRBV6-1	CASSSYGYTF
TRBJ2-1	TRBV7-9	CVSSSSTPGLAGTIYNEQFF
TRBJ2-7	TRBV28	CASWDGYEQYF
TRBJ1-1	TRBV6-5	CASSYPTDTLSEAFF
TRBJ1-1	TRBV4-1	CASSQVLAVMNTEAFF
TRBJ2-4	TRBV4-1	CASSPDRAENIQYF
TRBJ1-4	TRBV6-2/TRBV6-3	CASSPDVDEKLFF
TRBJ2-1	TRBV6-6	CASSYRLAGRGEQFF
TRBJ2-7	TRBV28	CASTTGGEYEQYF
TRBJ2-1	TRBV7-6	CASSPFLASGGVYNEQFF
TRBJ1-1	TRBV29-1	CSVEDRIGAFF
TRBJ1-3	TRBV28	CASSLLGGASGNTIYF
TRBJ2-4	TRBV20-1	CSATGAMGGNIQYF
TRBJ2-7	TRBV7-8	CASSLARLAVGHEQYF